This T cell receptor beta chain came from a study of cytomegalovirus exposure and HLA in healthy donors. Study-wide results and caveats: Investigators reported 150 to 200 TCR beta chains as tied to cytomegalovirus. In vitro checks showed that a few CMV-associated chains really do target CMV antigens.

Repertoires were generated with immunoSEQ multiplex PCR, while TCRdb's copy carries only in-frame clones and drops some. The table records roughly 260,000 clones, around 87% of them present only once. V shed 2 bases, J shed 6 bases, and the junction held 15 bases outside the gene matches. Germline V gene lookup returns CDR1 MDHEN and CDR2 SYDVKM. The CDR3 spans 18 residues. The donors were members of the validation cohort comprising roughly 130 subjects, separate from the approximately 670-subject first cohort. In the case of this clone: The antigen is not known.

Sample: PBMCs. This chain joins TRBV28 and TRBJ1-5; 8 bases are shared with TRBD1. The source is a woman between 18 and 30 years old in good health and CMV-seronegative. CDR3: CASSLRPSWAGGIQPQHF. As DNA, the CDR3 is TGTGCCAGCAGTTTACGTCCCTCTTGGGCAGGGGGCATTCAGCCCCAGCATTTT. Based on the CDR3 plus reference TRBV28 and TRBJ1-5, the full variable domain is DVKVTQSSRYLVKRTGEKVFLECVQDMDHENMFWYRQDPGLGLRLIYFSYDVKMKEKGDIPEGYSVSREKKERFSLILESASTNQTSMYLCASSLRPSWAGGIQPQHFGDGTRLSIL.